The next 25 T cell receptor beta chains were all read from a single sample in a study of blood T cell repertoires in COVID-19. The data were produced by immunoSEQ multiplex PCR, yet TCRdb's version contains in-frame clones alone and is incomplete. The sample contains 170,000 or so clones, roughly 90% of which appear only once. Sequencing used PBMCs or T cells enriched from blood (not recorded which). The receptor set was obtained from a woman aged 50 to 60 who had recovered from COVID-19.

The chain combines TRBV9 with TRBJ2-5; 7 bases are shared with TRBD1. The germline gives CDR1 SGDLS, CDR2 YYNGEE. The CDR3 is 16 residues long. V gave up 3 bases and J gave up 2 bases; unmatched junction bases: 10. The CDR3 reads CASSGGTALFQETQYF. CDR3 DNA: TGTGCCAGCAGCGGGGGGACAGCACTATTTCAAGAGACCCAGTACTTC.

The genes are TRBV19 and TRBJ1-5; 7 bases fit TRBD1. The CDR3 totals 15 residues. CDR1 and CDR2 (germline): LNHDA, SQIVND (reference sequence). V dropped 5 bases and J dropped 1; count of bases not matched to a gene: 5. CDR3 residues: CASSSPGQSNQPQHF. The DNA for the CDR3 is TGTGCCAGTAGTTCCCCGGGACAGAGCAATCAGCCCCAGCATTTT.

The V gene is TRBV21-1, the J gene TRBJ2-7; the table's D call TRBD1 went unverified against the DNA. TRBV21-1 is shown as a pseudogene. The CDR3 is made up of 17 amino acids. The CDR3 is CASSKALQGHFYYEQYF. The CDR3 DNA follows: TGTGCCAGCAGCAAAGCGCTCCAGGGACATTTTTACTACGAGCAGTACTTC.

Only a few counts were recorded for this clone. V and J are TRBV30 and TRBJ2-7, with D maybe TRBD1 (6 bases). Trimming cost V 6 bases and J 2 bases, with 11 bases left between them. CDR3 size: 12 residues. CDR1 and CDR2 (germline): GTSNPN, SVGIG (reference sequence). This chain's CDR3 is CACKDRTYEQYF. CDR3 in DNA: TGTGCCTGTAAGGACAGAACCTACGAGCAGTACTTC.

This clone has a single count. The chain combines TRBV21-1 with TRBJ2-7; the D segment call TRBD2 is taken from the table without a DNA check. TRBV21-1 is recorded as a pseudogene. The length of the CDR3 is 19 residues. CDR3 in amino acids: CASSVKGGRSGISSYEQYF. The CDR3 bases are TGTGCCAGCAGCGTTAAAGGTGGTCGATCGGGGATCAGCTCCTACGAGCAGTACTTC.

V is TRBV6-6 and J is TRBJ2-4; TRBD2 aligns across 8 bases. Looked up from germline, CDR1 is MNHNY and CDR2 is SVGAGI (reference sequence). This CDR3 spans 17 amino acids. V lost 5 bases and J lost 7; bases outside the gene matches: 16. This CDR3 reads CASSPSGPPGYSNIQYF. The CDR3 bases are TGTGCCAGCAGTCCTAGCGGGCCCCCTGGCTATTCTAACATTCAGTACTTC.

The J gene is TRBJ1-1, the V gene TRBV5-8; TRBD1 is a possible D gene (5 bases). Germline V gene sequence: CDR1 SGHTS, CDR2 YDEGEE. Between the trimmed V and J ends, which lost 3 bases and 5 bases, there was a span of 20 bases. The CDR3 runs 16 residues. The CDR3 DNA is TGTGCCAGCAGCTCCCACCCCGGGGGGTGGAGGACTGAAGCTTTCTTT. Translation: CASSSHPGGWRTEAFF.

This clone was seen only a few times. This sequence joins TRBV30 and TRBJ1-3; TRBD1 is a possible D gene (5 bases). The length of the CDR3 is 16 residues. CDR1 is GTSNPN and CDR2 is SVGIG in the germline V gene (reference sequence). Trimming took 3 bases from V and 1 from J, leaving 16 bases between them. The CDR3 DNA is TGTGCCTGGAGCACGGGGGGATCAAGTTCTGGAAACACCATATATTTT. This encodes CAWSTGGSSSGNTIYF.

This chain connects TRBV5-4 to TRBJ2-5, with 11 bases that match TRBD2. This CDR3 contains 16 residues. V shed 1 base, J shed 4 bases, and the junction held 6 bases outside the gene matches. Looked up from germline, CDR1 is SGHNT and CDR2 is YYREEE (reference sequence). CDR3 residues: CASSLQLAGVAETQYF. The CDR3 coding sequence is TGTGCCAGCAGCTTGCAACTAGCGGGGGTGGCAGAGACCCAGTACTTC.

The genes are TRBV25-1 and TRBJ1-4; 7 bases are a match to TRBD1. V dropped 5 bases and J dropped 5; count of bases not matched to a gene: 14. Per germline, CDR1 MGHDK and CDR2 SYGVNS. The CDR3 has 17 residues. CDR3 protein: CASSSDRALAENEKLFF. DNA for the CDR3: TGTGCCAGCAGTAGTGACAGGGCTTTAGCCGAAAATGAAAAACTGTTTTTT.

The sample holds one count of this clone. The same CDR3 is also encoded by other DNA sequences in this sample. The chain is built from TRBV3-1 (or the pseudogene TRBV3-2) and TRBJ1-1; 7 positions match TRBD1. The junction had 3 bases not matched to a gene; V was cut back by 3 bases and J by 2 bases. This CDR3 region has 14 residues. The germline CDR1 and CDR2 sequences are LGHDT and YNNKEL (reference sequence). The chain's CDR3 is CASSQAGGNTEAFF. DNA for the CDR3: TGTGCCAGCAGCCAGGCAGGGGGAAACACTGAAGCTTTCTTT.

The chain couples TRBV14 to TRBJ2-1; 13 nucleotides align to TRBD2. With V trimmed by 5 bases and J by 2 bases, 15 bases remained unmatched. The germline V gene has CDR1 SGHDN and CDR2 FVKESK. The CDR3 sequence is 20 residues long. CDR3: CASSARLAGGFGGAYNEQFF. CDR3 DNA sequence: TGTGCCAGCAGCGCCAGACTAGCGGGGGGATTCGGGGGAGCCTACAATGAGCAGTTCTTC.

The chain combines TRBV11-2 with TRBJ2-1; weak D call: TRBD2 (5 bases). The V end lost 1 base, the J end lost 0 bases, and 10 bases lay between the germline ends. The germline V gene encodes CDR1 SGHAT and CDR2 FQNNGV. The CDR3 consists of 16 residues. In DNA form, the CDR3 reads TGTGCCAGCAGCTTAGTACGAGGGAGCTCCTACAATGAGCAGTTCTTC. This gives the protein CASSLVRGSSYNEQFF.

V is TRBV29-1 and J is TRBJ1-2; no definite D call. This CDR3 is 16 amino acids long. With 0 bases removed from V and 4 bases from J, the gap between germline ends came to 18 bases. The V gene's germline CDR1 is SQVTM and CDR2 ANQGSEA. The CDR3 DNA follows: TGCAGCGTTGAAGATCCGTTTGTATTGGGCTCCTATGGCTACACCTTC. Amino acid sequence: CSVEDPFVLGSYGYTF.

This clone was found once. The chain couples TRBV29-1 to TRBJ2-3; TRBD2 is a possible D gene (6 bases). This CDR3 is built from 13 residues. Per the germline V gene, CDR1 is SQVTM and CDR2 is ANQGSEA. With 4 bases removed from V and 9 bases from J, the gap between germline ends came to 17 bases. For the CDR3, the DNA is TGCAGCGTTGGTAGCGGCCGGGCGGCCACGCAGTATTTT. It is translated as CSVGSGRAATQYF.

Here the CDR3 reads CASRPERGPFYNEQFF. As DNA, the CDR3 is TGTGCCAGCAGACCCGAGCGGGGGCCTTTCTACAATGAGCAGTTCTTC. The chain recombines TRBV7-9 with TRBJ2-1, with 8 bases aligning to TRBD2. The J segment lost 3 bases and the V segment lost 6 bases, leaving 10 bases of the junction unmatched. Germline V gives CDR1 SEHNR, CDR2 FQNEAQ (reference sequence). This CDR3 comprises 16 residues.

The chain combines TRBV3-1 (or the pseudogene TRBV3-2) with TRBJ2-3, with a tentative D call TRBD2 (6 bases). The CDR3 has 15 residues. Germline-derived CDR1 and CDR2 are LGHDT and YNNKEL (reference sequence). With 4 bases removed from V and 3 bases from J, the gap between germline ends came to 14 bases. CDR3 amino acids: CASSPREKGTDTQYF. CDR3 nucleotide sequence: TGTGCCAGCAGCCCTCGGGAGAAAGGGACAGATACGCAGTATTTT.

The V call is TRBV4-3, the J call TRBJ2-3; 12 nucleotides line up with TRBD2. CDR1 LGHNA and CDR2 YSLEER come from the germline V gene. Trimming removed 0 bases from V and 3 bases from J; junction bases left unmatched: 4. The CDR3 spans 17 residues. CDR3: CASSQDWTSGATDTQYF. In DNA form, the CDR3 reads TGCGCCAGCAGCCAAGATTGGACTAGCGGGGCGACAGATACGCAGTATTTT.

The chain recombines TRBV29-1 with TRBJ1-1, with TRBD1 identical over 9 bases. Germline V gene lookup returns CDR1 SQVTM and CDR2 ANQGSEA. The J segment lost 0 bases and the V segment lost 6 bases, leaving 8 bases of the junction unmatched. The CDR3 has 15 residues. This chain's CDR3 is CSVRDRANVNTEAFF. The CDR3 nucleotides are TGCAGCGTCCGGGACAGGGCTAATGTGAACACTGAAGCTTTCTTT.

This clone has just one count. The chain carries TRBV10-3 and TRBJ1-1, with D possibly matching TRBD1 (5 bases). The CDR3 sequence is 12 residues long. Germline values: CDR1 ENHRY, CDR2 SYGVKD. V gave up 7 bases and J gave up 8 bases, with 14 bases separating them. CDR3 bases: TGTGCCATCATGAGCGGGGGAGGGGAAGCTTTCTTT. Its protein product is CAIMSGGGEAFF.

Note on this clone: The sample carries other DNA sequences with the same CDR3. V is TRBV7-9 and J is TRBJ2-5, with D possibly TRBD1 on 5 matching bases. V was clipped by 1 base and J by 2 bases, with 8 bases between them. The CDR3 consists of 14 residues. Germline V gene sequence: CDR1 SEHNR, CDR2 FQNEAQ (reference sequence). DNA of the CDR3: TGTGCCAGCAGCTTAGGTTCAGGGCAAGAGACCCAGTACTTC. Translation gives CASSLGSGQETQYF.

This chain joins TRBV10-3 and TRBJ1-1; the match to TRBD1 covers 8 bases. V lost 1 base, J lost 8 bases, and 0 bases stayed unmatched. The germline gives CDR1 ENHRY, CDR2 SYGVKD. This CDR3 is built from 12 residues. CDR3 coding DNA: TGTGCCATCAGTGAGTGGACAGGGGAAGCTTTCTTT. Translation gives CAISEWTGEAFF.

The DNA for the CDR3 is TGTGCCAGTAGACTGGACAGGGCTGTGAACACTGAAGCTTTCTTT. Protein sequence: CASRLDRAVNTEAFF. The V gene is TRBV19, the J gene TRBJ1-1, with 8 bases lining up with TRBD1. The CDR3 totals 15 residues. V lost 6 bases and J lost 0; bases outside the gene matches: 6. Per the germline V gene, CDR1 is LNHDA and CDR2 is SQIVND (reference sequence).

This chain joins TRBV12-5 and TRBJ1-3; perhaps TRBD1 as D (6 bases). Germline V gives CDR1 LGHNT, CDR2 FRNRAP. The V end was cut by 0 bases, the J end by 7 bases, with 13 bases between. This CDR3 has 15 residues. CDR3 amino acids: CASGLVMGGANTIYF. Written as DNA, the CDR3 is TGTGCTAGTGGTTTGGTAATGGGGGGGGCCAACACCATATATTTT.

V is TRBV27 and J is TRBJ1-5; 8 bases are shared with TRBD1. Germline-derived CDR1 and CDR2 are MNHEY and SMNVEV (reference sequence). The CDR3 contains 14 residues. Losses at the gene ends were 6 bases for V and 3 bases for J; bases not matched to a gene: 4. The CDR3, as DNA: TGTGCCAGCAGACGGACAGGGACCAATCAGCCCCAGCATTTT. Its protein product is CASRRTGTNQPQHF.